Presented here are 13 T cell receptor beta chains from one specimen sequenced in a study of blood T cell repertoires in COVID-19. Data came from immunoSEQ multiplex PCR; TCRdb stores just in-frame clones and leaves some out. Found here are tens of thousands of clones, roughly 89% of them singletons; the top ten hold more than 2%. Material for sequencing was peripheral blood. The receptors come from a man aged 45 to 65 with acute or convalescent COVID-19.

V is TRBV28 and J is TRBJ2-1; TRBD2 aligns across 11 bases. The CDR3 covers 13 residues. Unmatched junction bases numbered 7, after V lost 10 bases and J lost 8 bases. Germline loops: CDR1 MDHEN, CDR2 SYDVKM. The CDR3 spells CATLAGGRDEQFF. The CDR3 DNA is TGTGCCACTTTAGCGGGAGGGAGGGATGAGCAGTTCTTC.

In its sample, this clone was seen a few times. The chain combines TRBV7-8 with TRBJ2-7; D is possibly TRBD2 (6 bases). Germline V lookup: CDR1 SGHVS, CDR2 FQNEAQ. The CDR3 has 13 amino acids. The V end lost 5 bases, the J end lost 2 bases, and 10 bases lay between the germline ends. For the CDR3, the DNA is TGTGCCAGCAGCGTCGGACTAACCTACGAGCAGTACTTC. It encodes CASSVGLTYEQYF.

The chain has TRBV25-1 and TRBJ1-2; D is unresolved. The germline V gene has CDR1 MGHDK and CDR2 SYGVNS. V lost 2 bases and J 5 bases, leaving 12 bases between the germline ends. The CDR3 runs 14 residues. The CDR3 DNA reads TGTGCCAGCAGTGAACAGACGGGAATTTATGGCTACACCTTC. Translating it yields CASSEQTGIYGYTF.

This chain uses TRBV12-5 with TRBJ2-2, with D unresolved. The CDR3 covers 11 residues. V lost 3 bases to trimming and J lost 6 bases, with 2 bases between them. Germline V gene lookup returns CDR1 LGHNT and CDR2 FRNRAP. CDR3 region: CASGFAGELFF. CDR3 DNA: TGTGCTAGTGGTTTCGCCGGGGAGCTGTTTTTT.

The V and J genes are TRBV27 and TRBJ2-2, with TRBD1 matching 8 bases. Losses at the gene ends were 6 bases for V and 5 bases for J; bases not matched to a gene: 8. This CDR3 has 15 amino acids. Germline-derived CDR1 and CDR2 are MNHEY and SMNVEV (reference sequence). This chain's CDR3 is CASRRQGRMTGELFF. The CDR3 bases are TGTGCCAGCAGGAGACAGGGGCGAATGACCGGGGAGCTGTTTTTT.

This chain links TRBV2 with TRBJ1-1; no clear D. The V gene lost 5 bases and the J gene lost 5 bases, with 21 bases spanning the gap. The CDR3 has 16 residues. CDR1 is SNHLY, CDR2 FYNNEI, per germline. The CDR3 loop reads CASSYPRRPSGTEAFF. CDR3 bases: TGTGCCAGCAGTTACCCGCGACGCCCCAGCGGGACTGAAGCTTTCTTT.

The chain employs TRBV7-3 and TRBJ2-2; maybe TRBD1 (5 bases). Trimming pared 4 bases from V and 2 bases from J, leaving 14 bases between. CDR1 and CDR2 from the germline V gene are SGHTA and FQGTGA. The CDR3 has 16 residues. CDR3 nucleotide sequence: TGTGCCAGCAGCTCCCGACAGTCGGGCAACACCGGGGAGCTGTTTTTT. This translates into CASSSRQSGNTGELFF.

The V and J genes are TRBV7-9 and TRBJ2-2; D possibly corresponds to TRBD1 (5 bases). This CDR3 has 16 amino acids. The germline V gene encodes CDR1 SEHNR and CDR2 FQNEAQ (reference sequence). Trimming took off 4 bases at V and 3 bases at J, with 15 bases between the two ends. The CDR3 here is CASSWGMSPDTGELFF. The DNA of the CDR3 is TGTGCCAGCAGCTGGGGCATGTCGCCGGACACCGGGGAGCTGTTTTTT.

The J gene is TRBJ1-1, the V gene TRBV28, with no clear D. Between the trimmed V and J ends, which lost 4 bases and 5 bases, there was a span of 17 bases. CDR3 length equals 15 residues. Germline assignment: CDR1 MDHEN and CDR2 SYDVKM. CDR3 loop: CASSSGRRVWTEAFF. CDR3 coding DNA: TGTGCCAGCAGTTCAGGTCGGAGGGTTTGGACTGAAGCTTTCTTT.

V and J are TRBV6-2 or TRBV6-3 and TRBJ2-5, with a possible D match to TRBD2 (6 bases). V shed 3 bases and J shed 1 base, with 21 bases lying between them. The germline CDR1 and CDR2 sequences are MNHEY and SVGEGT. The CDR3 runs 18 residues. The CDR3 region is CASSYSPARGNRQETQYF. The CDR3 DNA follows: TGTGCCAGCAGTTATTCACCGGCGCGGGGCAACCGCCAAGAGACCCAGTACTTC.

The chain joins TRBV14 to TRBJ2-2; 7 nucleotides line up with TRBD1. The CDR3 sequence is 15 residues long. J lost 1 base, V lost 4 bases, and 3 bases had no gene match. From germline, CDR1 is SGHDN and CDR2 FVKESK. The chain's CDR3 is CASSRTGRNTGELFF. The CDR3 DNA is TGTGCCAGCAGCCGGACAGGAAGGAACACCGGGGAGCTGTTTTTT.

The V call is TRBV24-1, the J call TRBJ2-7, with D perhaps matching TRBD1 (6 bases). CDR1 and CDR2 from the germline V gene are KGHDR and SFDVKD. Trimming left V 4 bases short and J 9 bases short, with 33 bases between. The CDR3 consists of 19 residues. The CDR3: CATSESTGPGLGANVWQYV. The CDR3, as DNA: TGTGCCACCAGTGAGTCCACAGGGCCGGGTTTAGGGGCGAATGTGTGGCAGTACGTC.

The chain has TRBV7-8 and TRBJ1-2, with 8 bases that match TRBD1. There are 18 residues in the CDR3. The germline V gene has CDR1 SGHVS and CDR2 FQNEAQ. Trimming removed 2 bases from V and 0 bases from J; junction bases left unmatched: 11. Written as DNA, the CDR3 is TGTGCCAGCAGCTTAAGCCGGACAGGGCTACAAGCTAACTATGGCTACACCTTC. This gives the protein CASSLSRTGLQANYGYTF.